This T cell receptor beta chain was captured in a study of control samples from healthy donors and cancer patients. This clone appeared once. The data were produced by immunoSEQ multiplex PCR, yet TCRdb's version contains in-frame clones alone and is incomplete. The table shows around 86,000 clones, with 80% to 90% occurring only once. The germline gives CDR1 MDHEN, CDR2 SYDVKM. The germline V and J ends were trimmed by 5 bases and 5 bases, with 13 bases remaining between them. The CDR3 runs to 14 residues. The rearrangement joins TRBV28 to TRBJ1-5; TRBD1 is a possible D gene (5 bases). Input material: PBMCs. The origin of this receptor is a woman aged 55-69 years with head and neck cancer. CDR3 DNA sequence: TGTGCCAGCAGTCCCGGACAATATGATCAGCCCCAGCATTTT. It specifies CASSPGQYDQPQHF. The full variable domain, with the rest looked up from reference TRBV28 and TRBJ1-5, is DVKVTQSSRYLVKRTGEKVFLECVQDMDHENMFWYRQDPGLGLRLIYFSYDVKMKEKGDIPEGYSVSREKKERFSLILESASTNQTSMYLCASSPGQYDQPQHFGDGTRLSIL.